This T cell receptor beta chain was sequenced during a study of blood T cell repertoires in COVID-19. The overall study: Donors in the United States, Italy and Spain gave samples during acute or convalescent COVID-19. In each case, the material was cDNA or gDNA derived from T cells, B-cell-depleted T cells, or PBMCs.

J gave up 5 bases and V 4 bases, and 12 bases lay outside the gene matches. CDR1 is LGHNA, CDR2 YSLEER, per germline. CDR3 length: 16 amino acids. In the authors' methods: Quantification of nucleated cells was approximated via reference gene primer amplification. Profiling relied on immunoSEQ multiplex PCR, and the TCRdb table lists in-frame clones only, not all of them. Clonal size and the V and J genes are those of that table, whereas D and trimming came from the DNA. The profile covers about 96,000 clones, with approximately 88% appearing a single time and approximately 15% taken by the ten largest.

The sequence came from a woman aged 60 to 75 with acute or convalescent COVID-19. The specimen was peripheral blood. The gene calls are TRBV4-3 and TRBJ1-1; TRBD1 matches 8 bases. For the CDR3, the DNA is TGCGCCAGCAGCCGCGACCCACAGGGGGGCGGGACTGAAGCTTTCTTT. It yields the protein CASSRDPQGGGTEAFF.